The rows below give T cell receptor beta chains drawn from one sample of a study of blood T cell repertoires in COVID-19. This table comes from immunoSEQ multiplex PCR, and its TCRdb copy is limited to in-frame clones, with some not included. This table holds 50,000 to 65,000 clones, roughly 76% found once. The sequencing input was peripheral blood. These receptors were obtained from an older woman with acute or convalescent COVID-19. Each CDR3 is given with its conserved first and last residue. Fields, in order: V gene, J gene, clone size, D gene, CDR3 DNA, CDR3 protein. The D gene is left open where the match is weak. Expanded clones get a size class; other rows say once, few or many, or leave the size out.

V gene: TRBV5-4
J gene: TRBJ2-7
clone size: -
D gene: TRBD2
CDR3 DNA: TGTGCCAGCAGCTTGGCTGGGACTACCTCCTACGAGCAGTACTTC
CDR3 protein: CASSLAGTTSYEQYF

V gene: TRBV7-3
J gene: TRBJ2-2
clone size: -
D gene: -
CDR3 DNA: TGTGCCAGCAGCTTCCAGGGAACGGCCGGGGAGCTGTTTTTT
CDR3 protein: CASSFQGTAGELFF

V gene: TRBV5-1
J gene: TRBJ2-7
clone size: -
D gene: TRBD1
CDR3 DNA: TGCGCCAGCAGCTCGAACCTCCGGGACAGGACCTACGAGCAGTACTTC
CDR3 protein: CASSSNLRDRTYEQYF

V gene: TRBV5-5
J gene: TRBJ2-5
clone size: few
D gene: TRBD2
CDR3 DNA: TGTGCCAGCAGCTTGGGGGGACTAGCGGACTCAGAGACCCAGTACTTC
CDR3 protein: CASSLGGLADSETQYF

V gene: TRBV7-2
J gene: TRBJ2-6
clone size: -
D gene: TRBD2
CDR3 DNA: TGTGCCAGCAGACTAACCCCGGGGACTAGCTCTGGGGCCAACGTCCTGACTTTC
CDR3 protein: CASRLTPGTSSGANVLTF

V gene: TRBV11-2
J gene: TRBJ2-7
clone size: -
D gene: TRBD1
CDR3 DNA: TGTGCCAGCAGCGCTAGGGCCACAGGGGGCGAGCAGTACTTC
CDR3 protein: CASSARATGGEQYF

V gene: TRBV6-5
J gene: TRBJ1-5
clone size: -
D gene: -
CDR3 DNA: TGTGCCAGCCAGCCCGGCGGGCAGCCCCAGCATTTT
CDR3 protein: CASQPGGQPQHF

V gene: TRBV5-3
J gene: TRBJ1-4
clone size: -
D gene: -
CDR3 DNA: TGTGCCAGAAGCTTGGTGCTTCGTCAACAGGAGACCTCAACTAATGAAAAACTGTTTTTT
CDR3 protein: CARSLVLRQQETSTNEKLFF

V gene: TRBV5-1
J gene: TRBJ1-2
clone size: -
D gene: -
CDR3 DNA: TGCGCCAGCAGCTCGGGGATGGAGTCTGGCTACACCTTC
CDR3 protein: CASSSGMESGYTF

V gene: TRBV5-8
J gene: TRBJ2-3
clone size: -
D gene: -
CDR3 DNA: TGTGCCAGCAGCTTCTTAGATACGCAGTATTTT
CDR3 protein: CASSFLDTQYF

V gene: TRBV2
J gene: TRBJ2-5
clone size: -
D gene: -
CDR3 DNA: TGTGCCAGTAGCGCCAGGATGGGCCAAGAGACCCAGTACTTC
CDR3 protein: CASSARMGQETQYF

V gene: TRBV9
J gene: TRBJ1-6
clone size: -
D gene: -
CDR3 DNA: TGTGCCAGCAGCGTAACAGGGTTTGATAATTCACCCCTCCACTTT
CDR3 protein: CASSVTGFDNSPLHF

V gene: TRBV10-2
J gene: TRBJ2-5
clone size: few
D gene: TRBD1
CDR3 DNA: TGCGCCAGCAGTGAGCTGGGACAGGCGGGAGAGACCCAGTACTTC
CDR3 protein: CASSELGQAGETQYF

V gene: TRBV6-5
J gene: TRBJ1-2
clone size: few
D gene: -
CDR3 DNA: TGTGCCAGCAGGACAGCGGGGGATGGCTACACCTTC
CDR3 protein: CASRTAGDGYTF

V gene: TRBV10-2
J gene: TRBJ1-6
clone size: -
D gene: -
CDR3 DNA: TGCGCCAGCAGTGAGTCGAACAGGGTCAATTCACCCCTCCACTTT
CDR3 protein: CASSESNRVNSPLHF

V gene: TRBV7-9
J gene: TRBJ2-7
clone size: -
D gene: -
CDR3 DNA: TGTGCCAGCAGCTTACAGTTGGGTAGCCCCTACGAGCAGTACTTC
CDR3 protein: CASSLQLGSPYEQYF

V gene: TRBV30
J gene: TRBJ2-3
clone size: -
D gene: TRBD1
CDR3 DNA: TGTGCCTGGAGTGCCCAGGGGGTAAGCACAGATACGCAGTATTTT
CDR3 protein: CAWSAQGVSTDTQYF

V gene: TRBV6-5
J gene: TRBJ2-2
clone size: once
D gene: -
CDR3 DNA: TGTGCCAGCAGAACCCGGACAGCCACCGGGGAGCTGTTTTTT
CDR3 protein: CASRTRTATGELFF

V gene: TRBV9
J gene: TRBJ1-1
clone size: -
D gene: -
CDR3 DNA: TGTGCCAGCAGCGTAGGGTGGGGGGTGGTGGCTGAAGCTTTCTTT
CDR3 protein: CASSVGWGVVAEAFF

V gene: TRBV30
J gene: TRBJ1-5
clone size: -
D gene: -
CDR3 DNA: TGTGCCTGGAGTGTCAGGGGCAATCAGCCCCAGCATTTT
CDR3 protein: CAWSVRGNQPQHF

V gene: TRBV6-1
J gene: TRBJ1-6
clone size: few
D gene: -
CDR3 DNA: TGTGCCAGCAGTGAAGTTTCAACAGGGTCACCCCTCCACTTT
CDR3 protein: CASSEVSTGSPLHF

V gene: TRBV3-1/TRBV3-2
J gene: TRBJ2-6
clone size: -
D gene: -
CDR3 DNA: TGTGCCAGCAGCCATCCCCAGGGGAAGGGGGCCAACGTCCTGACTTTC
CDR3 protein: CASSHPQGKGANVLTF

V gene: TRBV19
J gene: TRBJ2-7
clone size: once
D gene: -
CDR3 DNA: TGTGCCAGTAGCCCCGACAGAGCCTACGAGCAGTACTTC
CDR3 protein: CASSPDRAYEQYF

V gene: TRBV2
J gene: TRBJ2-1
clone size: -
D gene: TRBD2
CDR3 DNA: TGTGCCAGCAGTGAAGCGCGATCTAGCGGGAGGTTCTTC
CDR3 protein: CASSEARSSGRFF

V gene: TRBV10-3
J gene: TRBJ2-1
clone size: -
D gene: TRBD2
CDR3 DNA: TGTGCCATCATGCAGCGGGGTTTAGATGAGCAGTTCTTC
CDR3 protein: CAIMQRGLDEQFF

V gene: TRBV28
J gene: TRBJ2-3
clone size: -
D gene: -
CDR3 DNA: TGTGCCAGCACCGTTTATCGCTCGGTCGATACGCAGTATTTT
CDR3 protein: CASTVYRSVDTQYF

V gene: TRBV28
J gene: TRBJ1-1
clone size: -
D gene: TRBD1
CDR3 DNA: TGTGCCAGCAGGGCGGGACAGGGTGCCACTGAAGCTTTCTTT
CDR3 protein: CASRAGQGATEAFF

V gene: TRBV3-1/TRBV3-2
J gene: TRBJ1-1
clone size: -
D gene: -
CDR3 DNA: TGTGCCAGCAGCAAAGAGTCAGGGGTCCAGGCTGAAGCTTTCTTT
CDR3 protein: CASSKESGVQAEAFF

V gene: TRBV2
J gene: TRBJ2-6
clone size: -
D gene: -
CDR3 DNA: TGTGCCAGCAGCCGGACAGGGACTATCTCTGGGGCCAACGTCCTGACTTTC
CDR3 protein: CASSRTGTISGANVLTF

V gene: TRBV7-2
J gene: TRBJ2-7
clone size: -
D gene: -
CDR3 DNA: TGTGCCAGCAGCCCGTCTAGCGTACGCTCCTACGAGCAGTACTTC
CDR3 protein: CASSPSSVRSYEQYF

V gene: TRBV2
J gene: TRBJ1-6
clone size: once
D gene: -
CDR3 DNA: TGTGCCAGCAGGACAACAGGGTCGTCACCCCTCCACTTT
CDR3 protein: CASRTTGSSPLHF

V gene: TRBV29-1
J gene: TRBJ1-5
clone size: medium-sized
D gene: TRBD1
CDR3 DNA: TGCAGCGCCACCACAGGGGGCGGTCAGCCCCAGCATTTT
CDR3 protein: CSATTGGGQPQHF

V gene: TRBV25-1
J gene: TRBJ1-3
clone size: -
D gene: -
CDR3 DNA: TGTGCCAGCAGTCGGGGGGGCGCTGGAAACACCATATATTTT
CDR3 protein: CASSRGGAGNTIYF